Below, 32 T cell receptor beta chains from the same sample are listed, as sequenced in a study of cytomegalovirus exposure and HLA in healthy donors. The PCR employed 60 Vbeta primers together with 13 Jbeta primers. The protocol was immunoSEQ multiplex PCR, while the TCRdb copy is restricted to in-frame clones and leaves out a portion. The sample includes roughly 100,000 clones, 60% to 80% of them seen just once. Sample: PBMCs. These receptors all stem from a man aged 25 to 45 in good health and CMV-seronegative.

This clone was counted once. This chain links TRBV5-1 with TRBJ1-2, with D perhaps TRBD1 (6 bases). V lost 3 bases and J 10 bases, leaving 16 bases between the germline ends. Per germline, CDR1 SGHRS and CDR2 YFSETQ. The CDR3 contains 13 residues. The CDR3 region has the DNA TGCGCCAGCAGCTCGGGCAGGGGTGGTGTCTACACCTTC. It codes for CASSSGRGGVYTF.

The chain has TRBV2 and TRBJ2-3; 11 nucleotides line up with TRBD2. Germline V gene sequence: CDR1 SNHLY, CDR2 FYNNEI. J was trimmed by 8 bases and V by 7 bases; bases with no gene match: 11. This CDR3 is built from 15 residues. DNA for the CDR3: TGTGCCAGCACCCTTAGCGGGAGGGCGGGAGGTACGCAGTATTTT. Translation: CASTLSGRAGGTQYF.

This clone was detected a few times. V is TRBV14 and J is TRBJ1-3, with a weak D call TRBD1 (5 bases). V lost 1 base and J lost 0, with 10 bases in between. The CDR3 runs to 16 residues. Germline V gene sequence: CDR1 SGHDN, CDR2 FVKESK. The CDR3 sequence is CASSQAAGPSGNTIYF. In nucleotides, the CDR3 is TGTGCCAGCAGCCAAGCGGCGGGACCCTCTGGAAACACCATATATTTT.

The rearrangement uses TRBV29-1 and TRBJ2-1, with D perhaps TRBD1 (6 bases). Germline loops: CDR1 SQVTM, CDR2 ANQGSEA. The CDR3 is 14 residues long. Between the trimmed V and J ends, which lost 3 bases and 8 bases, there was a span of 17 bases. The CDR3, as DNA: TGCAGCGTTGATACGGTCAGGGGCTTGGATGAGCAGTTCTTC. It encodes CSVDTVRGLDEQFF.

This sequence joins TRBV28 and TRBJ1-5; TRBD1 might be the D (5 bases). Germline V CDR1 and CDR2: MDHEN, SYDVKM. The germline V and J ends were trimmed by 5 bases and 4 bases, with 18 bases remaining between them. There are 16 residues in the CDR3. Here the CDR3 reads CASSLMMQGLNQPQHF. DNA for the CDR3: TGTGCCAGCAGTCTCATGATGCAGGGATTAAATCAGCCCCAGCATTTT.

This chain connects TRBV18 to TRBJ1-1; D perhaps matches TRBD1 (6 bases). Germline V gene data show CDR1 as KGHSH and CDR2 as LQKENI. This CDR3 is 15 amino acids long. V lost 0 bases to trimming and J lost 0 bases, with 8 bases between them. The CDR3 bases are TGTGCCAGCTCACCACCGGGGGCTCTGAACACTGAAGCTTTCTTT. Translated, it gives CASSPPGALNTEAFF. The complete variable domain, with remaining parts taken from reference TRBV18 and TRBJ1-1, reads NAGVMQNPRHLVRRRGQEARLRCSPMKGHSHVYWYRQLPEEGLKFMVYLQKENIIDESGMPKERFSAEFPKEGPSILRIQQVVRGDSAAYFCASSPPGALNTEAFFGQGTRLTVV.

The genes are TRBV7-2 and TRBJ1-5; 7 positions match TRBD1. The germline gives CDR1 SGHTA, CDR2 FQGNSA. Trimming cost V 5 bases and J 0 bases; bases outside gene matches: 7. The CDR3 sequence is 16 residues long. As DNA, the CDR3 is TGTGCCAGCAGCCCATACAGGGGCTATAGCAATCAGCCCCAGCATTTT. Translation gives CASSPYRGYSNQPQHF.

This clone was seen a few times. The chain links TRBV7-9 to TRBJ2-5, with 8 nucleotides matching TRBD1. The length of the CDR3 is 17 residues. Germline V lookup: CDR1 SEHNR, CDR2 FQNEAQ (reference sequence). Trimming removed 2 bases from V and 5 bases from J; junction bases left unmatched: 13. The CDR3 DNA reads TGTGCCAGCAGCTTAACTCGCCAGGGGGCTTTTGGGGAGACCCAGTACTTC. Encoded protein: CASSLTRQGAFGETQYF. The full variable domain, with the rest looked up from reference TRBV7-9 and TRBJ2-5, is DTGVSQNPRHKITKRGQNVTFRCDPISEHNRLYWYRQTLGQGPEFLTYFQNEAQLEKSRLLSDRFSAERPKGSFSTLEIQRTEQGDSAMYLCASSLTRQGAFGETQYFGPGTRLLVL.

Turning to this clone: The same CDR3 arises from other DNA sequences in this sample as well. This rearrangement joins TRBV5-1 to TRBJ2-1; D is ambiguous. V dropped 0 bases and J dropped 5 bases, with 9 bases sitting between them. The germline CDR1 and CDR2 sequences are SGHRS and YFSETQ. The CDR3 runs to 14 residues. The CDR3 sequence: CASSLDSRNNEQFF. In DNA, the CDR3 is TGCGCCAGCAGCTTGGATTCGCGGAACAATGAGCAGTTCTTC.

CDR3 amino acids: CASSPRTSGSYEQFF. DNA of the CDR3: TGTGCCAGCAGTCCGCGGACTAGCGGGAGTTATGAGCAGTTCTTC. The chain has TRBV2 and TRBJ2-1; TRBD2 matches at 13 bases. This CDR3 is 15 amino acids long. Germline CDR1 is SNHLY and CDR2 is FYNNEI. V shed 5 bases, J shed 8 bases, and the junction held 6 bases outside the gene matches.

The chain uses TRBV7-2 and TRBJ2-7; TRBD2 matches 10 bases. V dropped 1 base and J dropped 1; count of bases not matched to a gene: 4. The germline gives CDR1 SGHTA, CDR2 FQGNSA. The CDR3 has 16 amino acids. This CDR3 reads CASSLVASGGSYEQYF. CDR3 DNA: TGTGCCAGCAGCTTAGTGGCTAGCGGGGGATCCTACGAGCAGTACTTC.

The chain is built from TRBV7-8 and TRBJ2-7, with a possible D match to TRBD1 (5 bases). Per germline, CDR1 SGHVS and CDR2 FQNEAQ. The V and J ends lost 4 bases and 0 bases respectively, with 10 bases between them. This CDR3 comprises 14 residues. CDR3 sequence (DNA): TGTGCCAGCAGCTCGTCAGGGTACTCCTACGAGCAGTACTTC. It specifies CASSSSGYSYEQYF.

This chain joins TRBV5-1 and TRBJ2-3; D is ambiguous. Germline CDR1 reads SGHRS; CDR2 reads YFSETQ. Deletions cut 4 bases from V and 2 bases from J, with 5 bases between. The CDR3 runs 12 residues. As DNA, the CDR3 is TGCGCCAGCAGCCTAACCACAGATACGCAGTATTTT. Translated: CASSLTTDTQYF. Filled out from reference TRBV5-1 and TRBJ2-3, the complete variable domain reads KAGVTQTPRYLIKTRGQQVTLSCSPISGHRSVSWYQQTPGQGLQFLFEYFSETQRNKGNFPGRFSGRQFSNSRSEMNVSTLELGDSALYLCASSLTTDTQYFGPGTRLTVL.

The chain links TRBV6-4 to TRBJ2-7; D unresolved. The germline V gene has CDR1 MRHNA and CDR2 SNTAGT. The V end lost 2 bases, the J end lost 0 bases, and 11 bases lay between the germline ends. The CDR3 covers 15 residues. CDR3 nucleotide sequence: TGTGCCAGCAGTGACCCCCAGGTAGTCTCCTACGAGCAGTACTTC. It encodes CASSDPQVVSYEQYF.

This chain uses TRBV7-8 with TRBJ2-2; tentative D call: TRBD2 (5 bases). The CDR3 is made up of 18 amino acids. Trimming pared 0 bases from V and 1 base from J, leaving 15 bases between. Germline-derived CDR1 and CDR2 are SGHVS and FQNEAQ. DNA of the CDR3: TGTGCCAGCAGCTTAGCGCGGGTGGGTCTAGGGAACACCGGGGAGCTGTTTTTT. As protein: CASSLARVGLGNTGELFF.

The rearrangement uses TRBV28 and TRBJ1-1; TRBD1 is a possible D gene (5 bases). This CDR3 region has 13 residues. Germline-derived CDR1 and CDR2 are MDHEN and SYDVKM. Trimming left V 6 bases short and J 4 bases short, with 12 bases between. The CDR3 DNA reads as TGTGCCAGCAGGGGGCACCGATCCACTGAAGCTTTCTTT. Translating it yields CASRGHRSTEAFF.

The table lists this clone with a few counts. The J gene is TRBJ2-3, the V gene TRBV7-9; 9 nucleotides agree with TRBD2. V shed 8 bases and J 2 bases; nucleotides not matched to a gene: 8. This CDR3 comprises 15 residues. Germline V gives CDR1 SEHNR, CDR2 FQNEAQ (reference sequence). Here the CDR3 reads CASSSGTSNTDTQYF. DNA of the CDR3: TGTGCCAGCTCCTCCGGGACTAGCAACACAGATACGCAGTATTTT.

This clone has a single count. The chain employs TRBV2 and TRBJ2-1; a weak D match, TRBD2 (6 bases). The CDR3 has 13 amino acids. The germline V gene has CDR1 SNHLY and CDR2 FYNNEI. Trimming took off 10 bases at V and 5 bases at J, with 15 bases between the two ends. The CDR3 DNA follows: TGTGCCACGTCACAGGACTACCACAATGAGCAGTTCTTC. Protein sequence: CATSQDYHNEQFF.

This clone has a handful of counts. This chain uses TRBV4-3 with TRBJ2-5; 7 bases line up with TRBD1. CDR3 size: 13 residues. In germline, CDR1 is LGHNA, CDR2 YSLEER. The V and J ends lost 4 bases and 2 bases, in that order; junction bases with no gene match: 1. CDR3 DNA sequence: TGCGCCAGCAGCCCGGGACAGCAAGAGACCCAGTACTTC. Protein product: CASSPGQQETQYF.

This chain links TRBV7-2 with TRBJ2-2; maybe TRBD2 (6 bases). Germline V lookup: CDR1 SGHTA, CDR2 FQGNSA. V was cut by 5 bases and J by 11 bases, with 15 bases left in between. CDR3 length: 13 amino acids. Here the CDR3 DNA reads TGTGCCAGCAGCCGAATGGACTACGTTGAGCTGTTTTTT. It translates to CASSRMDYVELFF.

The rearrangement uses TRBV2 and TRBJ1-2; 7 bases match TRBD1. Germline trimming cut 0 bases from V and 5 bases from J; bases unmatched to any gene: 3. Germline V gene lookup returns CDR1 SNHLY and CDR2 FYNNEI. This CDR3 has 14 residues. The CDR3 region has the DNA TGTGCCAGCAGTGAAGCGGGACAGTTATATGGCTACACCTTC. It is translated as CASSEAGQLYGYTF.

This chain links TRBV28 with TRBJ2-3; 10 bases match TRBD1. In germline, CDR1 is MDHEN, CDR2 SYDVKM. V trimming: 6 bases; J trimming: 3 bases; junction bases outside the gene matches: 9. This CDR3 is built from 16 residues. The CDR3 loop is CASSRRTGGWTDTQYF. CDR3 nucleotide sequence: TGTGCCAGCAGCCGTAGGACAGGGGGTTGGACAGATACGCAGTATTTT.

The rearrangement joins TRBV4-3 to TRBJ2-3; D is possibly TRBD2 (6 bases). Trimming shortened V by 4 bases and J by 0 bases, and 11 bases separated the two germline ends. This CDR3 contains 15 residues. Germline-derived CDR1 and CDR2 are LGHNA and YSLEER. This CDR3 reads CASSRTGTSTDTQYF. For the CDR3, the DNA is TGCGCCAGCAGCCGAACCGGGACTAGCACAGATACGCAGTATTTT.

V gene TRBV7-2 combines with J gene TRBJ2-7; TRBD1 matches 9 bases. CDR3 length: 15 residues. The V gene end was trimmed by 5 bases and the J gene end by 2 bases; junction bases not matched to a gene: 7. Germline assignment: CDR1 SGHTA and CDR2 FQGNSA. The CDR3 loop reads CASSPRDRATYEQYF. DNA of the CDR3: TGTGCCAGCAGCCCCCGGGACAGGGCCACCTACGAGCAGTACTTC.

The CDR3 bases are TGTGCCAGCATATTAGCGGGAGTCGGGGAGACCCAGTACTTC. Amino acid sequence: CASILAGVGETQYF. V is TRBV6-5 and J is TRBJ2-5, with 9 bases aligning to TRBD2. The CDR3 consists of 14 residues. The trim removed 7 bases at V and 5 bases at J, leaving 8 bases unmatched. Per the germline V gene, CDR1 is MNHEY and CDR2 is SVGAGI.

The chain recombines TRBV11-2 with TRBJ2-5; 9 nucleotides match TRBD1. Germline V gives CDR1 SGHAT, CDR2 FQNNGV. V dropped 5 bases and J dropped 4; count of bases not matched to a gene: 8. This CDR3 region has 15 residues. DNA of the CDR3: TGTGCCAGCAGCGCGCCAACAGGGGGCCCAGAGACCCAGTACTTC. Its protein product is CASSAPTGGPETQYF.

This CDR3 reads CAWSGSRSPYSNQPQHF. In DNA form, the CDR3 reads TGTGCCTGGAGTGGCAGCCGTAGCCCTTATAGCAATCAGCCCCAGCATTTT. The chain has TRBV30 and TRBJ1-5; no clear D gene. Germline CDR1 and CDR2: GTSNPN and SVGIG (reference sequence). Trimming cost V 1 base and J 0 bases, with 16 bases left between them. The CDR3 spans 17 residues.

This rearrangement joins TRBV11-2 to TRBJ1-3; TRBD1 matches at 8 bases. Germline V lookup: CDR1 SGHAT, CDR2 FQNNGV. V lost 2 bases, J lost 4 bases, and 1 base stayed unmatched. This CDR3 is 14 amino acids long. CDR3 bases: TGTGCCAGCAGCTTATGGACAGGGGGAAACACCATATATTTT. It codes for CASSLWTGGNTIYF.

DNA for the CDR3: TGTGCCAGAAGTCGAGGCGGGTACGCGAACACCGGGGAGCTGTTTTTT. This gives the protein CARSRGGYANTGELFF. The V call is TRBV2, the J call TRBJ2-2; tentatively, D is TRBD2 (5 bases). The CDR3 sequence is 16 residues long. CDR1 is SNHLY and CDR2 is FYNNEI in the germline V gene. The V gene lost 9 bases and the J gene lost 0 bases, with 17 bases spanning the gap.

The chain has TRBV9 and TRBJ2-1; perhaps TRBD2 as D (5 bases). The CDR3 covers 16 residues. CDR1 SGDLS and CDR2 YYNGEE come from the germline V gene. V was clipped by 0 bases and J by 0 bases, with 10 bases between them. The CDR3 here is CASSVATSGSYNEQFF. The CDR3 bases are TGTGCCAGCAGCGTAGCTACGAGCGGCTCCTACAATGAGCAGTTCTTC.

This clone was counted only a few times. The gene calls are TRBV11-3 and TRBJ2-7, with TRBD1 as a possible D gene (6 bases). In germline, CDR1 is SGHNT, CDR2 YENEEA. Trimming left V 1 base short and J 3 bases short, with 16 bases between. The CDR3 runs to 16 residues. CDR3 DNA sequence: TGTGCCAGCAGCTTAGGGACCGAGGCAGGGGTCTACGAGCAGTACTTC. Translated: CASSLGTEAGVYEQYF. Drawing the rest from reference TRBV11-3 and TRBJ2-7, the complete variable domain is EAGVVQSPRYKIIEKKQPVAFWCNPISGHNTLYWYLQNLGQGPELLIRYENEEAVDDSQLPKDRFSAERLKGVDSTLKIQPAELGDSAVYLCASSLGTEAGVYEQYFGPGTRLTVT.

This clone turned up a few times. The chain links TRBV30 to TRBJ1-2; TRBD1 matches 9 bases. The germline CDR1 and CDR2 sequences are GTSNPN and SVGIG (reference sequence). The CDR3 totals 16 residues. V shed 5 bases and J 0 bases; nucleotides not matched to a gene: 10. The CDR3 spells CAWHRDRAKANYGYTF. CDR3 DNA sequence: TGTGCCTGGCACCGGGACAGGGCGAAGGCTAACTATGGCTACACCTTC.